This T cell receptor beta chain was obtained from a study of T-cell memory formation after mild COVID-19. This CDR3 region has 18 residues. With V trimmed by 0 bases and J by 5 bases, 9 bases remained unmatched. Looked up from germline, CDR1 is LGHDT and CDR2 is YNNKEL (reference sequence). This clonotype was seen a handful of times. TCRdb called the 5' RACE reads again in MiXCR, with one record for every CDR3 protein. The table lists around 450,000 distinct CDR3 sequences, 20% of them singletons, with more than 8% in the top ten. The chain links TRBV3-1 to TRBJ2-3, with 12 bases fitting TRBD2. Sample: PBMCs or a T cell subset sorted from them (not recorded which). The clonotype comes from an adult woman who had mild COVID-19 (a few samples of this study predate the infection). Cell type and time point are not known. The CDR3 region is CASSQDLASGGEVDTQYF. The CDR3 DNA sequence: TGTGCCAGCAGCCAAGATTTGGCTAGCGGGGGGGAGGTAGATACGCAGTATTTT.